These 32 T cell receptor beta chains share one sample of origin, sequenced in a study of Ad26.COV2.S vaccination and SARS-CoV-2 variants. Method: immunoSEQ multiplex PCR; TCRdb's copy keeps in-frame clones and lacks some. Of 350,000 to 600,000 clones in the sample, 80% to 90% were seen once. Treatment here: some 20 received Ad26.COV2.S at low or high dose, single or two shots; several received placebo; per-sample allocation not given. Sample collection was performed on day 63 after the first vaccine or placebo injection. Sequenced material: peripheral blood, taken in a trial of Ad26.COV2.S vaccine versus placebo. These TCRs come from a person aged 18-65 years who received the Ad26.COV2.S COVID-19 vaccine or a placebo.

The chain is built from TRBV6-6 and TRBJ1-3, with D tentatively TRBD1 (5 bases). This CDR3 contains 15 residues. Trimming removed 5 bases at V and 11 bases at J, with 22 bases between. Germline V lookup: CDR1 MNHNY, CDR2 SVGAGI (reference sequence). In DNA form, the CDR3 reads TGTGCCAGCAGTCCAACGACAGCTCCATCTTGGCCCATATATTTT. It specifies CASSPTTAPSWPIYF.

This chain joins TRBV5-4 and TRBJ2-2; 8 nucleotides match TRBD1. Trimming took 4 bases from V and 2 from J; bases not matched to a gene: 13. The CDR3 has 18 amino acids. Germline V lookup: CDR1 SGHNT, CDR2 YYREEE (reference sequence). The CDR3 bases are TGTGCCAGCAGCGACAACGACAGGGGAATTCTCAACACCGGGGAGCTGTTTTTT. The encoded protein is CASSDNDRGILNTGELFF.

The genes are TRBV10-3 and TRBJ2-3; 11 nucleotides line up with TRBD2. From germline, CDR1 is ENHRY and CDR2 SYGVKD. The junction had 11 bases not matched to a gene; V was cut back by 0 bases and J by 3 bases. CDR3 length: 19 amino acids. The CDR3 sequence is CAISESWLAGGSSTDTQYF. In nucleotides, the CDR3 is TGTGCCATCAGTGAGTCGTGGCTAGCGGGAGGCAGCTCGACAGATACGCAGTATTTT.

The CDR3 loop is CASSLDWDTDTQYF. The CDR3 nucleotides read TGCGCCAGCAGCTTGGATTGGGATACTGATACGCAGTATTTT. The chain carries TRBV5-1 and TRBJ2-3; the D is unclear. Trimming pared 0 bases from V and 6 bases from J, leaving 11 bases between. The CDR3 runs to 14 residues. The germline V gene has CDR1 SGHRS and CDR2 YFSETQ.

V and J are TRBV10-3 and TRBJ2-3; D gene unclear. CDR1 is ENHRY, CDR2 SYGVKD, per germline. This CDR3 is built from 12 residues. V was clipped by 10 bases and J by 3 bases, with 11 bases between them. The CDR3 spells CATQDGTDTQYF. For the CDR3, the DNA is TGTGCCACCCAAGACGGGACAGATACGCAGTATTTT.

The V call is TRBV18, the J call TRBJ2-2; D not resolved. The V and J ends lost 5 bases and 7 bases respectively, with 8 bases between them. The CDR3 length is 12 residues. In germline, CDR1 is KGHSH, CDR2 LQKENI. The DNA for the CDR3 is TGTGCCAGCTCAGAGTTCGGCGGGGAGCTGTTTTTT. Translated: CASSEFGGELFF.

The chain uses TRBV2 and TRBJ2-4; D not certain. The ends were cut back, 3 bases at V and 0 bases at J, with 9 bases in the middle. Germline V gives CDR1 SNHLY, CDR2 FYNNEI. There are 15 residues in the CDR3. The DNA for the CDR3 is TGTGCCAGCAGTGAGAGGCAGCTAGCCAAAAACATTCAGTACTTC. Encoded protein: CASSERQLAKNIQYF.

The V and J genes are TRBV7-3 and TRBJ2-6; D is ambiguous. Trimming pared 4 bases from V and 13 bases from J, leaving 14 bases between. Germline V gene sequence: CDR1 SGHTA, CDR2 FQGTGA. The CDR3 consists of 13 residues. The CDR3 DNA reads TGTGCCAGCAGCTCCTCCCCGACCTCAGTCCTGACTTTC. The encoded protein is CASSSSPTSVLTF.

J is TRBJ2-1 and V is TRBV19; D uncertain. Germline V lookup: CDR1 LNHDA, CDR2 SQIVND (reference sequence). Trimming removed 4 bases at V and 8 bases at J, with 9 bases between. There are 12 residues in the CDR3. This chain's CDR3 is CASSTSGYEQFF. The CDR3 coding sequence is TGTGCCAGTAGTACCTCCGGTTATGAGCAGTTCTTC.

The V gene is TRBV5-8, the J gene TRBJ2-7, with 7 bases fitting TRBD1. The CDR3 is made up of 15 amino acids. Trimming took 4 bases from V and 5 from J; bases not matched to a gene: 12. Per germline, CDR1 SGHTS and CDR2 YDEGEE. CDR3 protein: CASSPGQVGFHEQYF. The CDR3 DNA follows: TGTGCCAGCAGCCCCGGACAGGTCGGGTTCCACGAGCAGTACTTC.

This clone appeared a few times. This chain uses TRBV28 with TRBJ1-1; maybe TRBD1 (6 bases). The CDR3 contains 15 residues. V dropped 7 bases and J dropped 4 bases, with 19 bases sitting between them. The germline V gene has CDR1 MDHEN and CDR2 SYDVKM. The CDR3 here is CASTSRGGMTTEAFF. The DNA for the CDR3 is TGTGCCAGCACATCCAGAGGGGGGATGACCACTGAAGCTTTCTTT. The entire variable domain, with the rest obtained from reference TRBV28 and TRBJ1-1, is as follows: DVKVTQSSRYLVKRTGEKVFLECVQDMDHENMFWYRQDPGLGLRLIYFSYDVKMKEKGDIPEGYSVSREKKERFSLILESASTNQTSMYLCASTSRGGMTTEAFFGQGTRLTVV.

In its sample, this clone was seen once. The sample carries other DNA sequences with the same CDR3. This CDR3 reads CASSLAGGNQPQHF. CDR3 nucleotides: TGTGCCAGCAGCTTAGCCGGGGGCAATCAGCCCCAGCATTTT. V gene TRBV7-9 combines with J gene TRBJ1-5, with unresolved D. Trimming pared 0 bases from V and 2 bases from J, leaving 5 bases between. Germline assignment: CDR1 SEHNR and CDR2 FQNEAQ (reference sequence). The CDR3 is 14 amino acids. The whole variable domain, filled in from reference TRBV7-9 and TRBJ1-5, reads DTGVSQNPRHKITKRGQNVTFRCDPISEHNRLYWYRQTLGQGPEFLTYFQNEAQLEKSRLLSDRFSAERPKGSFSTLEIQRTEQGDSAMYLCASSLAGGNQPQHFGDGTRLSIL.

The chain employs TRBV7-2 and TRBJ1-2; 7 nucleotides line up with TRBD1. CDR1 SGHTA and CDR2 FQGNSA come from the germline V gene. After removal of 5 bases from V and 8 bases from J, the junction contained 5 bases not matched to a gene. CDR3 length equals 12 residues. The DNA for the CDR3 is TGTGCCAGCAGCCAGACAGGGTCCGGCTACACCTTC. Its translation is CASSQTGSGYTF.

The V call is TRBV24-1, the J call TRBJ1-5; 9 nucleotides match TRBD1. Germline CDR1 is KGHDR and CDR2 is SFDVKD. The V segment lost 4 bases and the J segment 5 bases; nucleotides outside the gene matches: 8. This CDR3 has 16 residues. The CDR3 spells CATSESGTGRDQPQHF. The CDR3 bases are TGTGCCACCAGTGAGTCCGGGACAGGGAGGGATCAGCCCCAGCATTTT.

V usage is TRBV2 and J usage is TRBJ2-1; weak D call: TRBD1 (6 bases). This CDR3 comprises 15 residues. Trimming took 8 bases from V and 3 from J, leaving 17 bases between them. Germline V gene data show CDR1 as SNHLY and CDR2 as FYNNEI. CDR3 loop: CASRLGGQHYNEQFF. The CDR3 DNA reads as TGTGCCAGCCGACTTGGAGGACAGCACTACAATGAGCAGTTCTTC.

This chain connects TRBV3-1 (or the pseudogene TRBV3-2) to TRBJ1-2, with D possibly TRBD1 on 6 matching bases. This CDR3 is built from 14 residues. The V gene lost 7 bases and the J gene lost 0 bases, with 12 bases spanning the gap. From germline, CDR1 is LGHDT and CDR2 YNNKEL (reference sequence). The CDR3 DNA is TGTGCCAGCAAGGAAGGGGGACCTAACTATGGCTACACCTTC. Protein sequence: CASKEGGPNYGYTF.

This chain connects TRBV7-2 to TRBJ2-7; D is possibly TRBD1 (5 bases). Germline V lookup: CDR1 SGHTA, CDR2 FQGNSA. Trimming stripped 8 bases from V and 1 base from J, with 12 bases between. The CDR3 consists of 13 residues. The CDR3 sequence: CASAFGASYEQYF. The CDR3 coding sequence is TGTGCCAGCGCATTTGGGGCTTCCTACGAGCAGTACTTC. The whole variable domain, filled in from reference TRBV7-2 and TRBJ2-7, reads GAGVSQSPSNKVTEKGKDVELRCDPISGHTALYWYRQSLGQGLEFLIYFQGNSAPDKSGLPSDRFSAERTGGSVSTLTIQRTQQEDSAVYLCASAFGASYEQYFGPGTRLTVT.

V usage is TRBV2 and J usage is TRBJ1-1; no definite D call. CDR3 size: 16 residues. The germline V gene has CDR1 SNHLY and CDR2 FYNNEI. The V gene lost 2 bases and the J gene lost 5 bases, with 18 bases spanning the gap. The chain's CDR3 is CASSETTPGWVTEAFF. The CDR3 region has the DNA TGTGCCAGCAGTGAAACTACTCCGGGCTGGGTGACTGAAGCTTTCTTT.

CDR3 coding DNA: TGTGCCAGCAGCGTAGGCGGGGGCCCCCGCTTTGGCCAGTCTTATAGCACAGATACGCAGTATTTT. Translated: CASSVGGGPRFGQSYSTDTQYF. The gene calls are TRBV9 and TRBJ2-3, with D tentatively TRBD2 (7 bases). With 0 bases removed from V and 0 bases from J, the gap between germline ends came to 29 bases. The CDR3 is 22 residues long. Germline V gives CDR1 SGDLS, CDR2 YYNGEE.

V and J are TRBV24-1 and TRBJ2-7; unclear D gene. The V end lost 10 bases, the J end lost 3 bases, and 18 bases lay between the germline ends. The germline V gene has CDR1 KGHDR and CDR2 SFDVKD. CDR3 size: 14 residues. This CDR3 reads CATRDQEWVYEQYF. The CDR3 nucleotides read TGTGCCACGAGAGACCAGGAGTGGGTCTACGAGCAGTACTTC.

The V and J genes are TRBV6-6 and TRBJ1-2, with D maybe TRBD1 (5 bases). Germline V gene sequence: CDR1 MNHNY, CDR2 SVGAGI (reference sequence). CDR3 length: 15 residues. With 5 bases removed from V and 2 bases from J, the gap between germline ends came to 15 bases. The CDR3 spells CASSPTAGANYGYTF. The CDR3 DNA reads as TGTGCCAGCAGTCCTACCGCCGGGGCGAACTATGGCTACACCTTC.

The rearrangement links TRBV4-1 to TRBJ2-5; D possibly matches TRBD1 or TRBD2 (5 bases each). The germline V gene has CDR1 MGHRA and CDR2 YSYEKL. The CDR3 extends over 15 amino acids. The V and J ends lost 5 bases and 1 base respectively, with 14 bases between them. CDR3 bases: TGCGCCAGCAGCGCGACCGGGACGAGCCAAGAGACCCAGTACTTC. Translated: CASSATGTSQETQYF.

The gene calls are TRBV15 and TRBJ2-4; 7 bases are shared with TRBD1. Germline V gene lookup returns CDR1 LNHNV and CDR2 YYDKDF (reference sequence). Trimming removed 1 base from V and 3 bases from J; junction bases left unmatched: 6. This CDR3 contains 16 residues. The CDR3 region is CATSRGPPGGKNIQYF. The CDR3 DNA reads as TGTGCCACCAGCAGAGGGCCCCCAGGGGGCAAAAACATTCAGTACTTC.

This chain joins TRBV30 and TRBJ2-7; 11 nucleotides agree with TRBD1. The CDR3 runs 15 residues. The germline gives CDR1 GTSNPN, CDR2 SVGIG (reference sequence). The V segment lost 3 bases and the J segment 7 bases; nucleotides outside the gene matches: 11. CDR3: CAWSSGLDRGHEQYF. The CDR3 bases are TGTGCCTGGAGCTCCGGCCTGGACAGGGGGCATGAGCAGTACTTC.

The genes are TRBV7-2 and TRBJ2-6, with TRBD2 matching 9 bases. The CDR3 totals 17 residues. Trimming took 3 bases from V and 2 from J; bases not matched to a gene: 5. Germline V gives CDR1 SGHTA, CDR2 FQGNSA. The DNA for the CDR3 is TGTGCCAGCAGCTTTCTGCGGGGGGGCCCTGGGGCCAACGTCCTGACTTTC. It yields the protein CASSFLRGGPGANVLTF. Combining the CDR3 with reference TRBV7-2 and TRBJ2-6 gives the whole variable domain GAGVSQSPSNKVTEKGKDVELRCDPISGHTALYWYRQSLGQGLEFLIYFQGNSAPDKSGLPSDRFSAERTGGSVSTLTIQRTQQEDSAVYLCASSFLRGGPGANVLTFGAGSRLTVL.

This chain connects TRBV6-5 to TRBJ1-6; D is undetermined. Germline V gene sequence: CDR1 MNHEY, CDR2 SVGAGI. V lost 0 bases and J lost 6, with 9 bases in between. The CDR3 covers 15 residues. CDR3 bases: TGTGCCAGCAGTTACTCTGGGGATAGTAATTCACCCCTCCACTTT. This encodes CASSYSGDSNSPLHF.

This clone is a singleton in its sample. The chain couples TRBV9 to TRBJ2-1, with TRBD2 matching 10 bases. Trimming at V came to 3 bases and at J to 7 bases, leaving 7 bases not matched to a gene. This CDR3 spans 15 amino acids. CDR1 and CDR2 (germline): SGDLS, YYNGEE. CDR3 protein: CASSEYGTSVNEQFF. Written as DNA, the CDR3 is TGTGCCAGCAGCGAATACGGGACTAGCGTGAATGAGCAGTTCTTC.

The chain carries TRBV9 and TRBJ2-1; 7 nucleotides agree with TRBD2. The trim removed 1 base at V and 3 bases at J, leaving 4 bases unmatched. CDR1 and CDR2 (germline): SGDLS, YYNGEE. The CDR3 runs 15 residues. The CDR3 spells CASSVRDYSYNEQFF. In DNA form, the CDR3 reads TGTGCCAGCAGCGTAAGGGACTATAGCTACAATGAGCAGTTCTTC.

This chain joins TRBV5-1 and TRBJ2-1; 8 bases line up with TRBD2. The J segment lost 8 bases and the V segment lost 0 bases, leaving 7 bases of the junction unmatched. CDR1 and CDR2 from the germline V gene are SGHRS and YFSETQ. The CDR3 is made up of 15 amino acids. The CDR3 sequence: CASSLDPAGVDEQFF. CDR3 DNA: TGCGCCAGCAGCTTGGATCCAGCGGGAGTCGATGAGCAGTTCTTC.

This rearrangement joins TRBV7-3 to TRBJ2-1; no definite D call. V gave up 4 bases and J gave up 6 bases, with 7 bases separating them. CDR3 length equals 12 residues. From germline, CDR1 is SGHTA and CDR2 FQGTGA. Written as DNA, the CDR3 is TGTGCCAGCAGCTCATCCCCCAATGAGCAGTTCTTC. Protein sequence: CASSSSPNEQFF. Looking up the rest from reference TRBV7-3 and TRBJ2-1 gives the full variable domain: GAGVSQTPSNKVTEKGKYVELRCDPISGHTALYWYRQSLGQGPEFLIYFQGTGAADDSGLPNDRFFAVRPEGSVSTLKIQRTERGDSAVYLCASSSSPNEQFFGPGTRLTVL.

The chain has TRBV30 and TRBJ2-1; D remains ambiguous. Trimming removed 5 bases from V and 8 bases from J, with 22 bases in between. The CDR3 is 15 residues long. Germline V gene data show CDR1 as GTSNPN and CDR2 as SVGIG (reference sequence). The CDR3 loop is CAWQPDPIGVHEQFF. The CDR3 nucleotides are TGTGCCTGGCAACCCGACCCCATAGGAGTCCATGAGCAGTTCTTC.

The CDR3 reads CASNREPGLNYEQYF. The CDR3, as DNA: TGTGCCAGCAACCGGGAACCGGGACTAAACTACGAGCAGTACTTC. The chain couples TRBV7-8 to TRBJ2-7; 7 positions agree with TRBD2. The CDR3 runs to 15 residues. Trimming at V came to 7 bases and at J to 3 bases, leaving 12 bases not matched to a gene. CDR1 and CDR2 (germline): SGHVS, FQNEAQ.